This TCR beta chain was profiled in a study of cytomegalovirus exposure and HLA in healthy donors. Whole-study results and caveats: The study carried out a later analysis of TCR beta sequences. It associated some 18,000 of them with specific HLA alleles at a false discovery rate of 0.05.

13 Jbeta primers and 60 Vbeta primers were used for the PCR. Repertoires were generated with immunoSEQ multiplex PCR, while TCRdb's copy carries only in-frame clones and drops some. The sample lists over 150,000 clones, 70% to 80% occurring once. As to this clone: Its antigen is not identified.

The CDR3 has 15 residues. V shed 5 bases and J 4 bases; nucleotides not matched to a gene: 4. Per the germline V gene, CDR1 is MNHNY and CDR2 is SVGAGI (reference sequence). This clonotype originated in a man aged 40-49 years in good health and CMV-seronegative. Sample: PBMCs. The rearrangement joins TRBV6-6 to TRBJ2-1; 11 positions agree with TRBD2. The CDR3 DNA follows: TGTGCCAGCAGTCCCGGGACTAGCGGATACAATGAGCAGTTCTTC. Amino acids: CASSPGTSGYNEQFF.